There are a few counts of the clone carrying this TCR beta chain. Its antigen is not known. This record belongs to a study of T-cell reconstitution after alpha-beta-depleted transplantation in children. Whole-study findings and limits: Counts and diversity of T cells one year after transplant came mostly from newly produced T cells. Two months or so post-transplant, alpha-beta T cells reportedly derived from several hundred expanded graft clones. At day 60, the high TCRbeta diversity found in some patients originated from recipient T cells and thymic progenitors that had survived.

The length of the CDR3 is 14 residues. The germline V gene encodes CDR1 SGDLS and CDR2 YYNGEE. With 0 bases removed from V and 7 bases from J, the gap between germline ends came to 14 bases. Preparation of the TCRbeta library was carried out with unique molecular identifiers. TCRdb redid the calling of the PCR reads with MiXCR, one entry per CDR3 protein. Of around 800,000 distinct CDR3 sequences in the sample, approximately 15% were seen once. This specimen consisted of PBMCs, mostly from graft donor cells, obtained 360 days after TCRalphabeta/CD19-depleted stem cell transplant. This sequence originates from a male patient younger than 18 who had a stem cell transplant for acute lymphoblastic leukemia, so the T cells may come from the graft donor. The chain employs TRBV9 and TRBJ2-7; D might be TRBD2 (6 bases). The CDR3 bases are TGTGCCAGCAGCGTAGGGCACATCGGGGGAGAGCAGTACTTC. This gives the protein CASSVGHIGGEQYF.